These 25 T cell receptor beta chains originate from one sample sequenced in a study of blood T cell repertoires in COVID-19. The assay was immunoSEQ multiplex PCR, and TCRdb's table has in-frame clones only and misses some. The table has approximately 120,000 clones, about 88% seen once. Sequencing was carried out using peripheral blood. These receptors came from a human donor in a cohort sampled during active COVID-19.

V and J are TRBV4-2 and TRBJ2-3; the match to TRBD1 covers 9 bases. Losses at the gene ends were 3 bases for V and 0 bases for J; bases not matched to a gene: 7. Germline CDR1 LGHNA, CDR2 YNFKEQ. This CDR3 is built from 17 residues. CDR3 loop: CASSQEKTGGSTDTQYF. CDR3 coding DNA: TGTGCCAGCAGCCAGGAAAAGACAGGGGGGAGCACAGATACGCAGTATTTT.

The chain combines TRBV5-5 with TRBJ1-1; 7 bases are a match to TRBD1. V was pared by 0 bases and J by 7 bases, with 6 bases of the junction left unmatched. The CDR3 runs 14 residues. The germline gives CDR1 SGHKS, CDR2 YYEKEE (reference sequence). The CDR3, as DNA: TGTGCCAGCAGCTTGGCCTTCGGACAGGTTGAAGCTTTCTTT. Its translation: CASSLAFGQVEAFF.

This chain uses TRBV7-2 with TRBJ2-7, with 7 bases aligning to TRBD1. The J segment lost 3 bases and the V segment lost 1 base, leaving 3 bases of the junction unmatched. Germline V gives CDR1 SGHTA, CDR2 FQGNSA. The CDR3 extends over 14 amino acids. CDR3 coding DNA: TGTGCCAGCAGCTTAGGACAGGGCTACTACGAGCAGTACTTC. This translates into CASSLGQGYYEQYF.

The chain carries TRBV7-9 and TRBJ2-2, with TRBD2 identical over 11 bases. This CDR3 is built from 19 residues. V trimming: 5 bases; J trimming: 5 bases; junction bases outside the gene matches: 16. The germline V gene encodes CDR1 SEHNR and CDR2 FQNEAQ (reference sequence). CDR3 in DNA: TGTGCCAGCAGCCCCCCTGCGGGACTAGCGGAAGGCATTACCGGGGAGCTGTTTTTT. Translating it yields CASSPPAGLAEGITGELFF.

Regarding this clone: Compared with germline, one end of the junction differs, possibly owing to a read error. The chain's CDR3 is CASSPLAGSHNEQFF. The CDR3 coding sequence is TGTGCCAGCTCCCCACTAGCGGGATCACACAATGAGCAGTTCTTC. The genes are TRBV18 and TRBJ2-1; TRBD2 matches 10 bases. Per germline, CDR1 KGHSH and CDR2 LQKENI. The CDR3 contains 15 residues.

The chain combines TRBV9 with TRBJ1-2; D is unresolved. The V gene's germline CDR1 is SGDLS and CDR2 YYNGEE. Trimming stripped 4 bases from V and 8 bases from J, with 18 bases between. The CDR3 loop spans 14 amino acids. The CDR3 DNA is TGTGCCAGCAGCATATCTCCCCCGGGTAGCGGCTACACCTTC. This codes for CASSISPPGSGYTF.

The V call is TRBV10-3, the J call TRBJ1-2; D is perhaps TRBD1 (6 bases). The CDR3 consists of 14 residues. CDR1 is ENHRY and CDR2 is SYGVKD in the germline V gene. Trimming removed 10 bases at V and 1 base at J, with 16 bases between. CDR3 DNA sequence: TGTGCCACCAGGCCTTCGGACAGTAACTATGGCTACACCTTC. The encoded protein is CATRPSDSNYGYTF.

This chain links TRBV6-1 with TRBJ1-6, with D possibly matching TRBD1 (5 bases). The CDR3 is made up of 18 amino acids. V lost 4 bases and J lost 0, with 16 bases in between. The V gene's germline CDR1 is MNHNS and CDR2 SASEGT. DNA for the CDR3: TGTGCCAGCAGTGGGGGGGGATTAAGGGGCTCCTATAATTCACCCCTCCACTTT. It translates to CASSGGGLRGSYNSPLHF.

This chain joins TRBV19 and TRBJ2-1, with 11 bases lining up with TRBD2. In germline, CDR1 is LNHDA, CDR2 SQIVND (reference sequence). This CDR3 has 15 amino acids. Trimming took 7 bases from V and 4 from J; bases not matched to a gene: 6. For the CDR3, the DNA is TGTGCCAGTAAGGCTAGCGGGGGGTCATACAATGAGCAGTTCTTC. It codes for CASKASGGSYNEQFF.

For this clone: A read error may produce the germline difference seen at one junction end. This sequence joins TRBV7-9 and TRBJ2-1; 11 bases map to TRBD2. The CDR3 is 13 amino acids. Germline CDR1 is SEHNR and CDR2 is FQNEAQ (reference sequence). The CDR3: CASSLAGGDEQFF. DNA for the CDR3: TGTGCCAGCAGCCTAGCGGGAGGCGATGAGCAGTTCTTC.

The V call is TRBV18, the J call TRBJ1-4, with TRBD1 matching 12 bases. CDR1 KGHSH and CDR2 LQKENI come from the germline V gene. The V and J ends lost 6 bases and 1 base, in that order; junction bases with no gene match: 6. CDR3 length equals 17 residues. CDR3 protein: CASSTGQGARTNEKLFF. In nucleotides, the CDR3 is TGTGCCAGCTCGACGGGACAGGGGGCGCGAACTAATGAAAAACTGTTTTTT.

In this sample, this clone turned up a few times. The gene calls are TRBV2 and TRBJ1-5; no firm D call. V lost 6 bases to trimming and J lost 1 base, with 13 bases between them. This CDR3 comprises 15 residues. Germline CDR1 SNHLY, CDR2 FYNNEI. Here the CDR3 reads CASSASIRSNQPQHF. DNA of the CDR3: TGTGCCAGCAGCGCTTCTATTCGGAGCAATCAGCCCCAGCATTTT.

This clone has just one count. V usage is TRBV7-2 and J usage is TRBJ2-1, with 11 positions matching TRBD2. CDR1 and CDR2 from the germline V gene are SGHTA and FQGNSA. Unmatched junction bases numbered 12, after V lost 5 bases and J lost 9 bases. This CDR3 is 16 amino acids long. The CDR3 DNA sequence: TGTGCCAGCAGCCCTGCAGGACTAGCGGGTGGAGGTGAGCAGTTCTTC. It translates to CASSPAGLAGGGEQFF.

CDR3 DNA sequence: TGTGCCAGCAGTGAGCGGGCCTCCGGGGAGCTGTTTTTT. It is translated as CASSERASGELFF. V is TRBV2 and J is TRBJ2-2; D possibly corresponds to TRBD2 (5 bases). Germline loops: CDR1 SNHLY, CDR2 FYNNEI. The CDR3 is 13 amino acids. V lost 3 bases, J lost 6 bases, and 8 bases lay in between.

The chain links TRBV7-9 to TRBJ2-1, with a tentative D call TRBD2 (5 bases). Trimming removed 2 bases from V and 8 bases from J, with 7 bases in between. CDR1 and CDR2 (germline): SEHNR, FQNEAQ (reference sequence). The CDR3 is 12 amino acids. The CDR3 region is CASSLWGDEQFF. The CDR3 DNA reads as TGTGCCAGCAGCTTATGGGGAGATGAGCAGTTCTTC.

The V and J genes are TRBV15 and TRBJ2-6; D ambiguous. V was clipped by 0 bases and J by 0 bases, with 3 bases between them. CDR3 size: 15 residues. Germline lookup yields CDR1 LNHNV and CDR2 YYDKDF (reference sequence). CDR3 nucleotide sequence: TGTGCCACCAGCAGAGAGTACTCTGGGGCCAACGTCCTGACTTTC. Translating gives CATSREYSGANVLTF. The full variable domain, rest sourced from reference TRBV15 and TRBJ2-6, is DAMVIQNPRYQVTQFGKPVTLSCSQTLNHNVMYWYQQKSSQAPKLLFHYYDKDFNNEADTPDNFQSRRPNTSFCFLDIRSPGLGDTAMYLCATSREYSGANVLTFGAGSRLTVL.

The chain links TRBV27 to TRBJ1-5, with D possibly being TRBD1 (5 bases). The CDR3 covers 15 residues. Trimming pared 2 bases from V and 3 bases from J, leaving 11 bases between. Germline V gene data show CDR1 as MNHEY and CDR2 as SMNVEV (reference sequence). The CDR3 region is CASSLGSGFNQPQHF. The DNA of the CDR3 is TGTGCCAGCAGTTTAGGGTCAGGGTTCAATCAGCCCCAGCATTTT.

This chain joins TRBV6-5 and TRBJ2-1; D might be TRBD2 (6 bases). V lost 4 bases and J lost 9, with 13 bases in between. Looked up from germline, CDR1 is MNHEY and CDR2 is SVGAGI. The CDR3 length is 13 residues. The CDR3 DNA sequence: TGTGCCAGCAGTTCCGGGAGTAGGGGTGAGCAGTTCTTC. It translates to CASSSGSRGEQFF.

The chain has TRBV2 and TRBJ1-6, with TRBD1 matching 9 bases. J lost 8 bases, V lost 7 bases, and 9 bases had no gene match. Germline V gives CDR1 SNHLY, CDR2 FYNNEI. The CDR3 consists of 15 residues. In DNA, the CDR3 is TGTGCCAGCATTCGGGACAGGGTGGGGCATTCACCCCTCCACTTT. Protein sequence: CASIRDRVGHSPLHF.

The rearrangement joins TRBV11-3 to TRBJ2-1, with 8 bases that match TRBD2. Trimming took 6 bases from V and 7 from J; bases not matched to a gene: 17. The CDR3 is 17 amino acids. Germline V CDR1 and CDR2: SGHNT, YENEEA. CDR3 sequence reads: CASSPTSRAGVQNEQFF. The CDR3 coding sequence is TGTGCCAGCAGTCCCACCAGTCGAGCGGGAGTTCAGAATGAGCAGTTCTTC. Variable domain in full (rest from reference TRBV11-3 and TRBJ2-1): EAGVVQSPRYKIIEKKQPVAFWCNPISGHNTLYWYLQNLGQGPELLIRYENEEAVDDSQLPKDRFSAERLKGVDSTLKIQPAELGDSAVYLCASSPTSRAGVQNEQFFGPGTRLTVL.

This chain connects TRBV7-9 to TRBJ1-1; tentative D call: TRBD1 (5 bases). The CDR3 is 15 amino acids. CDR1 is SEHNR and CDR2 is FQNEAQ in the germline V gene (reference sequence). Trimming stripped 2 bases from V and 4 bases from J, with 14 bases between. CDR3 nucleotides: TGTGCCAGCAGCTTACAGGGAGGGACCTCCACTGAAGCTTTCTTT. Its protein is CASSLQGGTSTEAFF.

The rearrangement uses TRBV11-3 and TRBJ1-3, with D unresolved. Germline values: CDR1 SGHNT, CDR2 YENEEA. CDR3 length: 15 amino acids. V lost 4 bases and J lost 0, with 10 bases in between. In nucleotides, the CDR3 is TGTGCCAGCAGCTCAAGCGCCTCCTCTGGAAACACCATATATTTT. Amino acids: CASSSSASSGNTIYF.

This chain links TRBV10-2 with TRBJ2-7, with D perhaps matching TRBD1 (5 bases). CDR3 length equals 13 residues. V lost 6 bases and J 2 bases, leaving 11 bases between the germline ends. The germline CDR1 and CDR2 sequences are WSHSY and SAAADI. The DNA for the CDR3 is TGCGCCAGCAGACTTGACAGAGCCTACGAGCAGTACTTC. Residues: CASRLDRAYEQYF.

CDR3 loop: CASSFWQGKGGSYNEQFF. The CDR3 DNA follows: TGTGCCAGCAGTTTCTGGCAGGGTAAAGGGGGCTCCTACAATGAGCAGTTCTTC. The V and J genes are TRBV28 and TRBJ2-1, with D maybe TRBD1 (6 bases). The germline V and J ends were trimmed by 3 bases and 0 bases, with 18 bases remaining between them. CDR1 and CDR2 (germline): MDHEN, SYDVKM. The CDR3 runs 18 residues.

The CDR3, as DNA: TGTGCAAGTCGCTTAGTATCCAGGACACTCAACACCGGGGAGCTGTTTTTT. This codes for CASRLVSRTLNTGELFF. The chain uses TRBV12-2 and TRBJ2-2; TRBD1, the D gene given by the table, was not confirmed from the DNA. TRBV12-2 is classified as a pseudogene. The CDR3 has 17 amino acids.